The 22 T cell receptor beta chains given below trace back to one sample, sequenced in a study of T cells in localized non-small cell lung cancer. Sequencing was performed with immunoSEQ multiplex PCR; in TCRdb, only in-frame clones are kept and a portion is missing. The table shows 50,000 to 70,000 clones, with approximately 89% occurring only once. The specimen comprised peripheral blood, sampled before any cancer treatment. These receptors were collected from a man between 40 and 70 years old with stage I lung adenocarcinoma.

This chain links TRBV19 with TRBJ1-1; no reliable D call. Germline V lookup: CDR1 LNHDA, CDR2 SQIVND (reference sequence). V lost 2 bases to trimming and J lost 1 base, with 11 bases between them. This CDR3 spans 15 amino acids. This CDR3 reads CASSISGYRNTEAFF. The CDR3 coding sequence is TGTGCCAGTAGTATATCCGGGTACAGGAACACTGAAGCTTTCTTT.

The rearrangement joins TRBV27 to TRBJ2-7; 9 bases fit TRBD1. The V gene end was trimmed by 0 bases and the J gene end by 4 bases; junction bases not matched to a gene: 13. Germline CDR1 reads MNHEY; CDR2 reads SMNVEV (reference sequence). The CDR3 spans 18 residues. CDR3 amino acids: CASSLSYTPTGGGYEQYF. The DNA of the CDR3 is TGTGCCAGCAGTTTATCCTACACACCGACAGGGGGAGGTTACGAGCAGTACTTC.

The rearrangement joins TRBV7-9 to TRBJ2-1, with D possibly TRBD1 on 6 matching bases. Trimming stripped 5 bases from V and 3 bases from J, with 14 bases between. Germline V gives CDR1 SEHNR, CDR2 FQNEAQ (reference sequence). CDR3 size: 15 residues. In DNA form, the CDR3 reads TGTGCCAGCAGCACCACCGGGACACTCTACAATGAGCAGTTCTTC. Translated, it gives CASSTTGTLYNEQFF.

V and J are TRBV30 and TRBJ1-3; the D gene is possibly TRBD1 (5 bases). CDR3 size: 13 residues. The V gene's germline CDR1 is GTSNPN and CDR2 SVGIG (reference sequence). V lost 4 bases to trimming and J lost 6 bases, with 13 bases between them. The CDR3 coding sequence is TGTGCCTGGACAGGGCAGGGCCCAAACACCATATATTTT. It specifies CAWTGQGPNTIYF.

The V call is TRBV5-1, the J call TRBJ2-5; the D is unclear. There are 14 residues in the CDR3. The V end was cut by 0 bases, the J end by 1 base, with 7 bases between. Germline V lookup: CDR1 SGHRS, CDR2 YFSETQ. CDR3 in amino acids: CASSLGTVQETQYF. In DNA form, the CDR3 reads TGCGCCAGCAGCTTGGGAACAGTCCAAGAGACCCAGTACTTC.

The count of this clone is one. The V and J genes are TRBV4-3 and TRBJ2-7, with 7 nucleotides matching TRBD2. V lost 0 bases to trimming and J lost 5 bases; unmatched junction nucleotides: 13. Germline loops: CDR1 LGHNA, CDR2 YSLEER. This CDR3 contains 17 residues. CDR3 sequence (DNA): TGCGCCAGCAGCCAAGAGAGTATCGGTGCGGGAGTCCACGAGCAGTACTTC. It yields the protein CASSQESIGAGVHEQYF.

The J gene is TRBJ1-4, the V gene TRBV18; D perhaps matches TRBD1 (6 bases). The V and J ends lost 3 bases and 10 bases respectively, with 9 bases between them. The CDR3 has 12 residues. Per the germline V gene, CDR1 is KGHSH and CDR2 is LQKENI. The CDR3 nucleotides are TGTGCCAGCTCACCGGGGGGCGGAAAACTGTTTTTT. It encodes CASSPGGGKLFF.

This clone was counted a few times. V gene TRBV29-1 combines with J gene TRBJ1-2; weak D call: TRBD1 (5 bases). Trimming removed 7 bases at V and 3 bases at J, with 15 bases between. CDR3 size: 13 residues. The V gene's germline CDR1 is SQVTM and CDR2 ANQGSEA. The CDR3 loop is CSAGGGSDYGYTF. CDR3 in DNA: TGCAGCGCTGGGGGAGGGTCAGACTATGGCTACACCTTC. Looking up the rest from reference TRBV29-1 and TRBJ1-2 gives the full variable domain: SAVISQKPSRDICQRGTSLTIQCQVDSQVTMMFWYRQQPGQSLTLIATANQGSEATYESGFVIDKFPISRPNLTFSTLTVSNMSPEDSSIYLCSAGGGSDYGYTFGSGTRLTVV.

In its sample, this clone was seen once. The chain is built from TRBV7-2 and TRBJ2-5, with TRBD2 matching 9 bases. The ends lost 1 base at V and 3 bases at J; junction bases unmatched: 9. CDR3 size: 17 residues. Germline CDR1 is SGHTA and CDR2 is FQGNSA. CDR3 sequence: CASSLVGGRALEETQYF. The CDR3 DNA follows: TGTGCCAGCAGCTTAGTGGGCGGGAGGGCCTTAGAAGAGACCCAGTACTTC.

This CDR3 is CAISPGEVTDTQYF. The CDR3 DNA reads as TGTGCCATCAGTCCAGGGGAGGTGACAGATACGCAGTATTTT. The chain joins TRBV10-3 to TRBJ2-3, with D tentatively TRBD1 or TRBD2 (6 bases each). V was clipped by 5 bases and J by 3 bases, with 12 bases between them. This CDR3 comprises 14 residues. CDR1 is ENHRY and CDR2 is SYGVKD in the germline V gene.

The chain has TRBV15 and TRBJ2-5, with D perhaps matching TRBD2 (5 bases). Germline V gene data show CDR1 as LNHNV and CDR2 as YYDKDF (reference sequence). V gave up 0 bases and J gave up 5 bases, with 16 bases separating them. The CDR3 totals 16 residues. The CDR3 DNA follows: TGTGCCACCAGCAGAGATTTGGCTAGCCTCGGCGAGACCCAGTACTTC. Amino acid sequence: CATSRDLASLGETQYF.

This clone was observed a few times. V usage is TRBV6-4 and J usage is TRBJ1-2; D is uncertain. In germline, CDR1 is MRHNA, CDR2 SNTAGT. Deletions cut 4 bases from V and 4 bases from J, with 13 bases between. CDR3 length equals 14 residues. The CDR3 DNA follows: TGTGCCAGCAGTGCTGGGGAGGGCACCTATGGCTACACCTTC. The encoded protein is CASSAGEGTYGYTF.

The V and J genes are TRBV19 and TRBJ1-5; 9 bases are shared with TRBD1. The germline V gene has CDR1 LNHDA and CDR2 SQIVND (reference sequence). The CDR3 is 16 amino acids. Trimming took 4 bases from V and 4 from J; bases not matched to a gene: 8. CDR3 bases: TGTGCCAGTAGTACCCGTTCCGGGACAGGGAATCAGCCCCAGCATTTT. Its protein product is CASSTRSGTGNQPQHF.

This chain links TRBV7-9 with TRBJ2-3, with D perhaps matching TRBD1 (5 bases). Trimming pared 3 bases from V and 5 bases from J, leaving 15 bases between. CDR1 SEHNR and CDR2 FQNEAQ come from the germline V gene (reference sequence). CDR3 length: 15 residues. The CDR3 region is CASSFPRVIGDTQYF. The CDR3 DNA follows: TGTGCCAGCAGCTTTCCCAGGGTCATTGGAGATACGCAGTATTTT.

The chain carries TRBV5-6 and TRBJ1-2, with D maybe TRBD1 (5 bases). Germline CDR1 reads SGHDT; CDR2 reads YYEEEE. Trimming cost V 6 bases and J 4 bases, with 10 bases left between them. The CDR3 sequence is 12 residues long. The CDR3 DNA is TGTGCCAGCAAAACAGGTTTCTATGGCTACACCTTC. This codes for CASKTGFYGYTF.

The V and J genes are TRBV30 and TRBJ1-1, with D unresolved. Looked up from germline, CDR1 is GTSNPN and CDR2 is SVGIG (reference sequence). There are 12 residues in the CDR3. Trimming took off 3 bases at V and 5 bases at J, with 10 bases between the two ends. CDR3 in amino acids: CAWRRPGTEAFF. The DNA for the CDR3 is TGTGCCTGGAGGCGACCTGGGACTGAAGCTTTCTTT.

This rearrangement joins TRBV7-3 to TRBJ2-1, with 10 bases identical to TRBD2. Germline lookup yields CDR1 SGHTA and CDR2 FQGTGA. This CDR3 spans 17 amino acids. The ends lost 5 bases at V and 4 bases at J; junction bases unmatched: 11. The CDR3 reads CASSPKTGLAVYNEQFF. In DNA form, the CDR3 reads TGTGCCAGCAGCCCAAAAACAGGACTAGCGGTATACAATGAGCAGTTCTTC.

The chain employs TRBV9 and TRBJ2-5; 12 nucleotides match TRBD2. The CDR3 runs 16 residues. After removal of 2 bases from V and 5 bases from J, the junction contained 7 bases not matched to a gene. Per germline, CDR1 SGDLS and CDR2 YYNGEE. The CDR3 protein is CASSVGPTSGSETQYF. The CDR3 nucleotides read TGTGCCAGCAGCGTTGGGCCGACTAGCGGGAGTGAGACCCAGTACTTC.

V usage is TRBV7-3 and J usage is TRBJ2-3, with 9 bases identical to TRBD1. The CDR3 has 12 amino acids. The V gene's germline CDR1 is SGHTA and CDR2 FQGTGA. Unmatched junction bases numbered 9, after V lost 5 bases and J lost 15 bases. DNA for the CDR3: TGTGCCAGCAGCGAGGGACAGGGAGGGAAATATTTT. Protein sequence: CASSEGQGGKYF. The variable domain in full, with the rest retrieved from reference TRBV7-3 and TRBJ2-3, is GAGVSQTPSNKVTEKGKYVELRCDPISGHTALYWYRQSLGQGPEFLIYFQGTGAADDSGLPNDRFFAVRPEGSVSTLKIQRTERGDSAVYLCASSEGQGGKYFGPGTRLTVL.

This clone has just a few counts. For the CDR3, the DNA is TGTGCCATCAGTCGTTTGGAAAACACTGAAGCTTTCTTT. Translating it yields CAISRLENTEAFF. The rearrangement links TRBV10-3 to TRBJ1-1; D ambiguous. Germline V gives CDR1 ENHRY, CDR2 SYGVKD. There are 13 residues in the CDR3. The V end lost 5 bases, the J end lost 2 bases, and 9 bases lay between the germline ends.

The chain links TRBV5-1 to TRBJ2-2; D perhaps matches TRBD2 (5 bases). CDR3 length equals 16 residues. CDR1 and CDR2 (germline): SGHRS, YFSETQ. The V gene lost 0 bases and the J gene lost 2 bases, with 11 bases spanning the gap. CDR3 DNA: TGCGCCAGCAGCTTGGGCGGACTGACCAACACCGGGGAGCTGTTTTTT. Amino acid sequence: CASSLGGLTNTGELFF.

The chain is built from TRBV29-1 and TRBJ2-1; possible D gene TRBD2, 5 bases. Between the trimmed V and J ends, which lost 2 bases and 5 bases, there was a span of 10 bases. The V gene's germline CDR1 is SQVTM and CDR2 ANQGSEA. This CDR3 comprises 13 residues. This chain's CDR3 is CSVETGIHNEQFF. The CDR3 DNA sequence: TGCAGCGTTGAAACCGGGATACACAATGAGCAGTTCTTC.